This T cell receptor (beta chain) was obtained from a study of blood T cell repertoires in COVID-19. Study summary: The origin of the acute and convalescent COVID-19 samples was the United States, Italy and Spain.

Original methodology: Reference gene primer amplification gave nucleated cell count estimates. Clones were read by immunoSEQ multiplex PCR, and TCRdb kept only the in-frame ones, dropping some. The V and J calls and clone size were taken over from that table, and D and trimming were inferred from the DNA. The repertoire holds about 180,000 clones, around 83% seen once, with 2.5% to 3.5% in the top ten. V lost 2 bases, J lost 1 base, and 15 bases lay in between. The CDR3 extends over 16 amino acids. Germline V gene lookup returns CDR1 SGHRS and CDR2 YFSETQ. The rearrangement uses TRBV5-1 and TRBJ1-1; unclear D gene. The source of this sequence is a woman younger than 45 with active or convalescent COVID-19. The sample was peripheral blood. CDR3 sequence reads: CASSLGMGRENTEAFF. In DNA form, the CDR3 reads TGCGCCAGCAGCTTAGGAATGGGTCGGGAGAACACTGAAGCTTTCTTT.